This T cell receptor beta chain was sequenced during a study of early T cells in non-severe SARS-CoV-2 infection. For the study at large: Sequencing used unsorted whole-blood bulk RNA, so chains lack pairing. Study observations and caveats: Matches to VDJdb favored anti-spike CD8 responses and missed private and CD4 specificities.

This clonotype came up a few times. Its target is not known. Attachment of unique molecular identifiers to individual cDNA molecules was performed. TCRdb re-derived calls from the 5' RACE reads in MiXCR, one entry per CDR3 protein. In the table there are roughly 52,000 distinct CDR3 sequences, about 6.3% of which are singletons. This CDR3 is built from 13 residues. V shed 4 bases and J shed 4 bases, with 10 bases lying between them. Per germline, CDR1 MNHEY and CDR2 SVGAGI. This clonotype was obtained from an adult who was a healthcare worker with PCR-confirmed SARS-CoV-2 infection or an uninfected control (not recorded which). The chain combines TRBV6-5 with TRBJ1-2; D possibly corresponds to TRBD1 (5 bases). The input for sequencing was whole blood, taken at baseline. The CDR3 bases are TGTGCCAGCAGTTTGGACGGGGGCTATGGCTACACCTTC. This gives the protein CASSLDGGYGYTF.